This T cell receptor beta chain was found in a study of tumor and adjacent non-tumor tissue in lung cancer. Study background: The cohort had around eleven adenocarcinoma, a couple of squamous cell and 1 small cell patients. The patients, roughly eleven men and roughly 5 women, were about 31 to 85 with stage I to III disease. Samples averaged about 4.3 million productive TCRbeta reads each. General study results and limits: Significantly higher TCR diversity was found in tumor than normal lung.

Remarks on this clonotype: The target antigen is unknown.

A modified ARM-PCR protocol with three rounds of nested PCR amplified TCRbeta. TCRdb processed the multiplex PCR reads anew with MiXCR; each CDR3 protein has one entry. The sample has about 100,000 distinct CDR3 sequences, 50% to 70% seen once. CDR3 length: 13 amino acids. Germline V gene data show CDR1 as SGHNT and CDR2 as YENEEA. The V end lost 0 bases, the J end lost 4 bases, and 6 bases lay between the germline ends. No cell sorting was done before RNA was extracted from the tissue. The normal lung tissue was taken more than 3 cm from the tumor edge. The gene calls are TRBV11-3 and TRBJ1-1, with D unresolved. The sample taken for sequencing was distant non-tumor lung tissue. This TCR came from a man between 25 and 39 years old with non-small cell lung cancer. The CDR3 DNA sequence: TGTGCCAGCAGCTTAGAAGGAGGCACTGAAGCTTTCTTT. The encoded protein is CASSLEGGTEAFF.